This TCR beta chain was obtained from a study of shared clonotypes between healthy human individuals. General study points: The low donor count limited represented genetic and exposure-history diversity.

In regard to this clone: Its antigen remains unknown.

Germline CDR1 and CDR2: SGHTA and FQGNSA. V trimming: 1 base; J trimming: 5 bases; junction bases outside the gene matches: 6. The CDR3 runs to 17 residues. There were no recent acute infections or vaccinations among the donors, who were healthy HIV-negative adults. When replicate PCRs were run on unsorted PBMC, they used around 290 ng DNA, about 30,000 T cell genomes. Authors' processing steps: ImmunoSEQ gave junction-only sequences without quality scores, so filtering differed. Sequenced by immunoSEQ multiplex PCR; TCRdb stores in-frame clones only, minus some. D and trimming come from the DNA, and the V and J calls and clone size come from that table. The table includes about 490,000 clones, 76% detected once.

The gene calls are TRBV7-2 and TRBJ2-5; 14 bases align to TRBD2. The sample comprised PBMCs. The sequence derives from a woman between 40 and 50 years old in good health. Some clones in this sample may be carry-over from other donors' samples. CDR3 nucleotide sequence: TGTGCCAGCAGCTTAGGAGGGACTAGCGGGAGTGGCGAGACCCAGTACTTC. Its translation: CASSLGGTSGSGETQYF.